The T cell receptor beta chain under discussion was sequenced for a study of blood T cell repertoires in COVID-19. Study information: Collection of acute and convalescent COVID-19 samples took place in the United States, Italy and Spain. PBMCs, B-cell-depleted T cells, or T cells were the source of the cDNA or gDNA that made up the material.

This CDR3 is built from 14 residues. With V trimmed by 1 base and J by 3 bases, 6 bases remained unmatched. Germline V gene data show CDR1 as SQVTM and CDR2 as ANQGSEA. Methods used by the authors: Nucleated cell number was recorded as an estimate derived from reference gene primer amplification. Data came from immunoSEQ multiplex PCR; TCRdb stores just in-frame clones and leaves some out. V, J and clone size reflect that table, while D and trimming were determined from the DNA. Of 120,000 or so clones listed, approximately 68% are singletons. Sequenced input: peripheral blood. The V gene is TRBV29-1, the J gene TRBJ2-7, with 7 bases identical to TRBD1. The TCR sequence derives from a woman in her 70s with acute or convalescent COVID-19. Here the CDR3 reads CSVEGQGDGYEQYF. CDR3 nucleotide sequence: TGCAGCGTTGAAGGCCAGGGGGACGGCTACGAGCAGTACTTC.